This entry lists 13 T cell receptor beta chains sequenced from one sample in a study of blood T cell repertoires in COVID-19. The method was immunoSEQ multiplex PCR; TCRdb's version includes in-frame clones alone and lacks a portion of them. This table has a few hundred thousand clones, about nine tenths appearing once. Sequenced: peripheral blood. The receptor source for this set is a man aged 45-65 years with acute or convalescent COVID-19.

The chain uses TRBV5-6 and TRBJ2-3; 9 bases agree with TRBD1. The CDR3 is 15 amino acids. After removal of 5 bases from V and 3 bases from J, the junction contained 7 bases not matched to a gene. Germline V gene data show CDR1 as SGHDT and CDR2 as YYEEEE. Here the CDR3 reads CASRDNRGRTDTQYF. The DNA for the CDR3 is TGTGCCAGCAGGGATAACAGGGGGCGGACAGATACGCAGTATTTT. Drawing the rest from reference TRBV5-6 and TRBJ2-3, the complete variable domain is DAGVTQSPTHLIKTRGQQVTLRCSPKSGHDTVSWYQQALGQGPQFIFQYYEEEERQRGNFPDRFSGHQFPNYSSELNVNALLLGDSALYLCASRDNRGRTDTQYFGPGTRLTVL.

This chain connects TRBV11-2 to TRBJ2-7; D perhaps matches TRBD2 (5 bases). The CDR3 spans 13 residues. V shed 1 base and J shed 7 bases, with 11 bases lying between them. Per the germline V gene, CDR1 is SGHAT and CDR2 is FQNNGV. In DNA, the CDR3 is TGTGCCAGCAGCTTAGCCGGGATTCGGGAGCAGTACTTC. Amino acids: CASSLAGIREQYF.

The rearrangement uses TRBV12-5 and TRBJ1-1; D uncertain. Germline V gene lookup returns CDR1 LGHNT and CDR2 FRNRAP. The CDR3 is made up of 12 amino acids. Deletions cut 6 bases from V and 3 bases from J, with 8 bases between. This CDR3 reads CASGPEDTEAFF. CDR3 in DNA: TGTGCTAGTGGCCCCGAGGACACTGAAGCTTTCTTT.

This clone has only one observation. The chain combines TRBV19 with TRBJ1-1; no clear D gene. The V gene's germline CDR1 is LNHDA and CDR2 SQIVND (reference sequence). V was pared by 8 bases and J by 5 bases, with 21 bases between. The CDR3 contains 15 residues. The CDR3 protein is CASSLSKSGGTEAFF. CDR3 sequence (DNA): TGTGCCAGTTCCCTCTCGAAGTCAGGAGGGACTGAAGCTTTCTTT.

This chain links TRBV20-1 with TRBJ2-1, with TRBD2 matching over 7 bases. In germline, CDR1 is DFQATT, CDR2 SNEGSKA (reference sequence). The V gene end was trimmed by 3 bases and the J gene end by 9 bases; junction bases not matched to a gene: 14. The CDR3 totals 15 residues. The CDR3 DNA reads TGCAGTGCTAGTTGGGGCGGGGGAAACCTGGGTGAGCAGTTCTTC. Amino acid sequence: CSASWGGGNLGEQFF.

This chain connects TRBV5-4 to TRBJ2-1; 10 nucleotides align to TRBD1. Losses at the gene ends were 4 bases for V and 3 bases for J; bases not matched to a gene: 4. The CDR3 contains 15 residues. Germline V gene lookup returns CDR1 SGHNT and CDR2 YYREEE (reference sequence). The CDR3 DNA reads TGTGCCAGCAGCAAGACAGGGGGCGACTACAATGAGCAGTTCTTC. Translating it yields CASSKTGGDYNEQFF.

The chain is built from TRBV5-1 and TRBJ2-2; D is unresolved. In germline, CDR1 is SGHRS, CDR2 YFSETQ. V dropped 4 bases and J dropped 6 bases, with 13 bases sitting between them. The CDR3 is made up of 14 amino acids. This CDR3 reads CASSQHGEAGELFF. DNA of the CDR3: TGCGCCAGCAGCCAACATGGAGAGGCCGGGGAGCTGTTTTTT.

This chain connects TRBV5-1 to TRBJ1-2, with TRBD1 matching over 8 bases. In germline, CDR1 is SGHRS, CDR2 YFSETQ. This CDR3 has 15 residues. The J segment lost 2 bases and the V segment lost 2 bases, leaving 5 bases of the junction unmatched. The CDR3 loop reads CASSFRTGPNYGYTF. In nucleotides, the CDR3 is TGCGCCAGCAGCTTTAGGACAGGGCCAAACTATGGCTACACCTTC.

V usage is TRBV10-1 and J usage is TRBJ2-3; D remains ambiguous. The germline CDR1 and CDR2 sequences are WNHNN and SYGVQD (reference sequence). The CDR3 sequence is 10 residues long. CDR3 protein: CGYPTDTQYF. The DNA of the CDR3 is TGCGGCTATCCTACAGATACGCAGTATTTT.

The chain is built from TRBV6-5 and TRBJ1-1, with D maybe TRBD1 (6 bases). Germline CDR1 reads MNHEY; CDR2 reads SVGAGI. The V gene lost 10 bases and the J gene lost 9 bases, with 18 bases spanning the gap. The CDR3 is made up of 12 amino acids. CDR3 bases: TGTGCCACCCGGGGGGGCGGTTATAAAGCTTTCTTT. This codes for CATRGGGYKAFF.

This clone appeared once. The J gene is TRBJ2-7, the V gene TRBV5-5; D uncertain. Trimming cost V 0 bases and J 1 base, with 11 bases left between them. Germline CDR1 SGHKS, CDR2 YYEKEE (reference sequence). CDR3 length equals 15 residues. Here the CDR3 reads CASSLDAVGSYEQYF. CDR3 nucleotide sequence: TGTGCCAGCAGCTTGGACGCGGTCGGATCCTACGAGCAGTACTTC.

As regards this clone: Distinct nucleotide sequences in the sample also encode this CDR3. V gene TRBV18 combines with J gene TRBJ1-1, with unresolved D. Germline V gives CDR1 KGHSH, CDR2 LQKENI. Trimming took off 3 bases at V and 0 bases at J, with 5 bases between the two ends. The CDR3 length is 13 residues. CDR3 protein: CASSPTVNTEAFF. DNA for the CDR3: TGTGCCAGCTCACCTACAGTGAACACTGAAGCTTTCTTT.

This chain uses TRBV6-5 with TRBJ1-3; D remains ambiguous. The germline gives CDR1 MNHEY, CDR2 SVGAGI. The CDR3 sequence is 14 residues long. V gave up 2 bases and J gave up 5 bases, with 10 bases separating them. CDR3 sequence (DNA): TGTGCCAGCAGTTACGACACAAGACGAAACACCATATATTTT. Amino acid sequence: CASSYDTRRNTIYF.